The present T cell receptor beta chain was sequenced within a study of cytomegalovirus exposure and HLA in healthy donors. The CDR3 spans 13 residues. Produced via immunoSEQ multiplex PCR; TCRdb's table is partial and in-frame only. The repertoire holds about 160,000 clones, 65% to 90% seen once, with around 2% in the top ten. This clone has only a few counts. Its antigen remains unidentified. General observations from the study: Among TCR beta chains, those listed as cytomegalovirus-associated numbered about 160. Reports credit the classifier with highly specific, highly sensitive diagnosis of cytomegalovirus status.

Sequences were obtained from PBMCs. The chain is built from TRBV21-1 and TRBJ1-4; TRBD1 is the table's D call and was not checked against the DNA. TRBV21-1 is termed a pseudogene. This receptor was taken from a woman aged 18-29 years in good health and CMV-seronegative. CDR3 in amino acids: CASTILVQDREFF. The CDR3 nucleotides read TGTGCCAGCACCATCCTGGTTCAGGACAGGGAGTTTTTT.